This passage covers 32 T cell receptor beta chains from one sample sequenced in a study of shared clonotypes between healthy human individuals. This table comes from immunoSEQ multiplex PCR, and its TCRdb copy is limited to in-frame clones, with some not included. The sample lists some 2,500,000 clones, less than 95% seen once, with 0.3% to 0.4% in the top ten. Sequenced: naive CD4+ T cells from PBMCs. Described subset: CD45RA+ positively selected. The receptor set was obtained from a man younger than 35 in good health. Some clones in this sample may be carry-over from other donors' samples.

This clone was seen a single time. The chain recombines TRBV13 with TRBJ1-2, with 7 bases fitting TRBD1. J lost 8 bases, V lost 5 bases, and 8 bases had no gene match. Germline V CDR1 and CDR2: PRHDT, FYEKMQ (reference sequence). CDR3 length equals 13 residues. The CDR3 loop reads CASSGTGEGGYTF. The CDR3 DNA reads TGTGCCAGCAGCGGCACAGGGGAGGGAGGCTACACCTTC.

Worth noting for this clone: One junction end does not reproduce the germline sequence, and a read error may be involved. The gene calls are TRBV6-1 and TRBJ1-3; D uncertain. Germline lookup yields CDR1 MNHNS and CDR2 SASEGT. The CDR3 consists of 13 residues. The CDR3 is CASREGFGNTIYF. The CDR3 bases are TGTGCCAGCAGGGAAGGCTTTGGAAACACCATATATTTT.

This chain links TRBV28 with TRBJ2-7; 11 bases line up with TRBD1. Losses at the gene ends were 3 bases for V and 2 bases for J; bases not matched to a gene: 6. The V gene's germline CDR1 is MDHEN and CDR2 SYDVKM. The CDR3 is made up of 16 amino acids. CDR3 sequence (DNA): TGTGCCAGCAGTTTTAGGGCGGACAGGGGGCCCTACGAGCAGTACTTC. Amino acid sequence: CASSFRADRGPYEQYF.

The V call is TRBV13, the J call TRBJ2-4, with D hard to call. This CDR3 has 13 residues. Trimming cost V 0 bases and J 7 bases, with 7 bases left between them. The V gene's germline CDR1 is PRHDT and CDR2 FYEKMQ (reference sequence). The DNA of the CDR3 is TGTGCCAGCAGCTTAGGTGGATTCAACATTCAGTACTTC. As protein: CASSLGGFNIQYF. The entire variable domain, with the rest obtained from reference TRBV13 and TRBJ2-4, is as follows: AAGVIQSPRHLIKEKRETATLKCYPIPRHDTVYWYQQGPGQDPQFLISFYEKMQSDKGSIPDRFSAQQFSDYHSELNMSSLELGDSALYFCASSLGGFNIQYFGAGTRLSVL.

This rearrangement joins TRBV9 to TRBJ2-3, with 8 bases that match TRBD1. The CDR3 consists of 14 residues. The germline CDR1 and CDR2 sequences are SGDLS and YYNGEE. With 4 bases clipped from V and 3 bases from J, the junction kept 4 bases outside the gene matches. CDR3 DNA: TGTGCCAGCAGCCCCTGGACAGGGACAGATACGCAGTATTTT. Residues: CASSPWTGTDTQYF.

V is TRBV28 and J is TRBJ2-2; 7 nucleotides match TRBD1. The junction had 12 bases not matched to a gene; V was cut back by 8 bases and J by 0 bases. Germline lookup yields CDR1 MDHEN and CDR2 SYDVKM. The CDR3 loop spans 17 amino acids. DNA of the CDR3: TGTGCCAGCTCCTACTACTGGCAGGGGGCGAACACCGGGGAGCTGTTTTTT. Protein sequence: CASSYYWQGANTGELFF.

A single count supports this clone. The chain has TRBV2 and TRBJ2-7, with D perhaps matching TRBD1 or TRBD2 (5 bases each). The V gene lost 6 bases and the J gene lost 0 bases, with 18 bases spanning the gap. Germline loops: CDR1 SNHLY, CDR2 FYNNEI. The CDR3 loop spans 16 amino acids. For the CDR3, the DNA is TGTGCCAGCAGGGGGGATAGGGCACTGCTCTCCTACGAGCAGTACTTC. As protein: CASRGDRALLSYEQYF.

The chain has TRBV27 and TRBJ2-1; the match to TRBD2 covers 7 bases. J gave up 7 bases and V 4 bases, and 7 bases lay outside the gene matches. Germline CDR1 reads MNHEY; CDR2 reads SMNVEV (reference sequence). This CDR3 comprises 14 residues. The CDR3 protein is CASSYEGRGNEQFF. CDR3 coding DNA: TGTGCCAGCAGTTATGAGGGGAGGGGTAATGAGCAGTTCTTC.

The rearrangement links TRBV28 to TRBJ1-2, with a tentative D call TRBD1 (6 bases). This CDR3 has 17 amino acids. Germline V gene lookup returns CDR1 MDHEN and CDR2 SYDVKM. V dropped 3 bases and J dropped 4 bases, with 21 bases sitting between them. CDR3 bases: TGTGCCAGCAGTTTGGGAGGGGGGACTCGGCTACGCTATGGCTACACCTTC. This codes for CASSLGGGTRLRYGYTF.

The chain carries TRBV7-2 and TRBJ2-1, with TRBD2 matching 12 bases. V was clipped by 4 bases and J by 7 bases; unmatched bases: 8. The CDR3 totals 16 residues. CDR1 is SGHTA and CDR2 is FQGNSA in the germline V gene. CDR3 bases: TGTGCCAGCAGCTCCGCTAGCGGGAGGGTGGGGAATGAGCAGTTCTTC. Translation gives CASSSASGRVGNEQFF.

A remark on this clone: The same CDR3 can be traced to other DNA sequences in this sample. V and J are TRBV15 and TRBJ1-1; D unresolved. The germline gives CDR1 LNHNV, CDR2 YYDKDF (reference sequence). The CDR3 has 12 amino acids. With 1 base removed from V and 3 bases from J, the gap between germline ends came to 3 bases. The CDR3 spells CATSRGYTEAFF. The CDR3 DNA reads TGTGCCACCAGCAGAGGCTACACTGAAGCTTTCTTT.

V usage is TRBV6-5 and J usage is TRBJ2-1; 12 bases line up with TRBD2. Losses at the gene ends were 6 bases for V and 8 bases for J; bases not matched to a gene: 8. The CDR3 is 15 residues long. Germline CDR1 is MNHEY and CDR2 is SVGAGI. In DNA form, the CDR3 reads TGTGCCAGCAGCAGAAGACTAGCGGGAGTGGATGAGCAGTTCTTC. Translating it yields CASSRRLAGVDEQFF.

This chain links TRBV28 with TRBJ2-4, with D possibly TRBD2 on 6 matching bases. V was clipped by 2 bases and J by 0 bases, with 23 bases between them. The CDR3 sequence is 20 residues long. Germline lookup yields CDR1 MDHEN and CDR2 SYDVKM. The CDR3 nucleotides are TGTGCCAGCAGTTTACACAGCTTTCTAGCGCCTACCCTAGCCAAAAACATTCAGTACTTC. It yields the protein CASSLHSFLAPTLAKNIQYF.

The V call is TRBV5-1, the J call TRBJ1-4, with a weak D call TRBD1 (6 bases). CDR1 SGHRS and CDR2 YFSETQ come from the germline V gene. The CDR3 runs 15 residues. The V end was cut by 4 bases, the J end by 8 bases, with 18 bases between. DNA for the CDR3: TGCGCCAGCAGCAAGTTTGAGGGCGGGGGCGAAAAACTGTTTTTT. Translation: CASSKFEGGGEKLFF.

The J gene is TRBJ1-2, the V gene TRBV7-3, with a possible D match to TRBD1 (5 bases). The CDR3 has 15 residues. Trimming cost V 6 bases and J 5 bases, with 19 bases left between them. Germline CDR1 reads SGHTA; CDR2 reads FQGTGA. The CDR3: CASRQNVGTGYGYTF. DNA for the CDR3: TGTGCCAGCAGGCAAAACGTTGGGACGGGGTATGGCTACACCTTC.

As concerns this clone: Other DNA sequences within the sample encode an identical CDR3. This chain joins TRBV7-2 and TRBJ2-7; D gene ambiguous. Germline CDR1 is SGHTA and CDR2 is FQGNSA. The CDR3 is 11 amino acids. The germline V and J ends were trimmed by 3 bases and 3 bases, with 3 bases remaining between them. The CDR3 DNA follows: TGTGCCAGCAGCTTTAACTACGAGCAGTACTTC. It is translated as CASSFNYEQYF. Together with reference TRBV7-2 and TRBJ2-7, the CDR3 gives the full variable domain: GAGVSQSPSNKVTEKGKDVELRCDPISGHTALYWYRQSLGQGLEFLIYFQGNSAPDKSGLPSDRFSAERTGGSVSTLTIQRTQQEDSAVYLCASSFNYEQYFGPGTRLTVT.

The chain links TRBV28 to TRBJ2-7; a weak D match, TRBD2 (7 bases). Germline CDR1 reads MDHEN; CDR2 reads SYDVKM. The CDR3 is 14 amino acids. Trimming removed 7 bases at V and 4 bases at J, with 17 bases between. CDR3 amino acids: CASTAGALEYEQYF. DNA of the CDR3: TGTGCCAGCACTGCGGGGGCACTAGAATACGAGCAGTACTTC.

The rearrangement uses TRBV6-5 and TRBJ2-5, with D perhaps TRBD1 (5 bases). CDR1 and CDR2 from the germline V gene are MNHEY and SVGAGI. This CDR3 region has 14 residues. The V gene lost 5 bases and the J gene lost 1 base, with 11 bases spanning the gap. CDR3 nucleotides: TGTGCCAGCAGTCGCGGACACATCCAAGAGACCCAGTACTTC. Residues: CASSRGHIQETQYF.

Written as DNA, the CDR3 is TGTGCCAGCAGTCCCGGACTAGCGGGAGGCACCGGGGAGCTGTTTTTT. Its translation: CASSPGLAGGTGELFF. The genes are TRBV11-2 and TRBJ2-2; 14 bases agree with TRBD2. This CDR3 contains 16 residues. The V gene's germline CDR1 is SGHAT and CDR2 FQNNGV. V lost 6 bases and J lost 4; bases outside the gene matches: 4.

V is TRBV4-1 and J is TRBJ1-6; no clear D gene. V was cut by 1 base and J by 0 bases, with 7 bases left in between. Germline values: CDR1 MGHRA, CDR2 YSYEKL. CDR3 size: 16 residues. CDR3 sequence reads: CASSQGESSYNSPLHF. The CDR3 coding sequence is TGCGCCAGCAGCCAAGGGGAAAGCTCCTATAATTCACCCCTCCACTTT.

The CDR3 protein is CASNYPRGGSYEQYF. CDR3 sequence (DNA): TGTGCCAGCAACTATCCCAGGGGTGGCTCCTACGAGCAGTACTTC. This chain joins TRBV6-6 and TRBJ2-7; maybe TRBD1 (6 bases). The CDR3 runs 15 residues. The V and J ends lost 7 bases and 0 bases respectively, with 16 bases between them. Germline lookup yields CDR1 MNHNY and CDR2 SVGAGI (reference sequence).

Concerning this clone: Sequence at one end of the junction differs from germline and may be a read error. The chain is built from TRBV2 and TRBJ2-1; 7 bases are a match to TRBD2. This CDR3 comprises 15 residues. Germline V lookup: CDR1 SNHLY, CDR2 FYNNEI. The CDR3 region has the DNA TGTGCCACTTCGGGGGAGCGGGGACGCTACGATGAGCAGTTCTTC. Translated: CATSGERGRYDEQFF.

This clone was observed once. The chain employs TRBV7-2 and TRBJ1-1; no reliable D call. This CDR3 spans 13 amino acids. Germline V gene lookup returns CDR1 SGHTA and CDR2 FQGNSA. V lost 2 bases to trimming and J lost 1 base, with 5 bases between them. CDR3 loop: CASSLMTNTEAFF. CDR3 DNA: TGTGCCAGCAGCTTAATGACGAACACTGAAGCTTTCTTT.

This chain connects TRBV27 to TRBJ2-6, with D perhaps being TRBD1 or TRBD2 (5 bases each). CDR3 size: 16 residues. Trimming pared 6 bases from V and 0 bases from J, leaving 12 bases between. Germline CDR1 reads MNHEY; CDR2 reads SMNVEV (reference sequence). In DNA, the CDR3 is TGTGCCAGCAGCCCCCGGGGCGACTCTGGGGCCAACGTCCTGACTTTC. The encoded protein is CASSPRGDSGANVLTF.

The chain recombines TRBV28 with TRBJ2-7; 10 bases align to TRBD2. After removal of 6 bases from V and 2 bases from J, the junction contained 10 bases not matched to a gene. The germline V gene encodes CDR1 MDHEN and CDR2 SYDVKM. The CDR3 length is 16 residues. The CDR3 DNA reads as TGTGCCAGCAGCTCGACTAGCGGGTACTCCACCTACGAGCAGTACTTC. Its protein is CASSSTSGYSTYEQYF. Based on the CDR3 plus reference TRBV28 and TRBJ2-7, the full variable domain is DVKVTQSSRYLVKRTGEKVFLECVQDMDHENMFWYRQDPGLGLRLIYFSYDVKMKEKGDIPEGYSVSREKKERFSLILESASTNQTSMYLCASSSTSGYSTYEQYFGPGTRLTVT.

The chain employs TRBV19 and TRBJ1-2; D may be TRBD1 (5 bases). Trimming took 5 bases from V and 5 from J, leaving 15 bases between them. The CDR3 runs 14 residues. Germline-derived CDR1 and CDR2 are LNHDA and SQIVND (reference sequence). CDR3 protein: CASSPQRGPYGYTF. As DNA, the CDR3 is TGTGCCAGTAGTCCTCAGAGGGGACCTTATGGCTACACCTTC.

The chain uses TRBV5-1 and TRBJ1-4, with 7 bases that match TRBD1. Germline V gene lookup returns CDR1 SGHRS and CDR2 YFSETQ. After removal of 4 bases from V and 7 bases from J, the junction contained 7 bases not matched to a gene. This CDR3 spans 14 amino acids. The CDR3 reads CASSPGTEREKLFF. CDR3 DNA sequence: TGCGCCAGCAGCCCCGGGACAGAACGTGAAAAACTGTTTTTT.

This chain uses TRBV28 with TRBJ1-4, with D uncertain. This CDR3 region has 15 residues. The V gene's germline CDR1 is MDHEN and CDR2 SYDVKM. V was clipped by 6 bases and J by 4 bases, with 15 bases between them. CDR3 protein: CASRNPRLGNEKLFF. CDR3 DNA: TGTGCCAGCAGAAACCCCCGCTTGGGTAATGAAAAACTGTTTTTT. Using reference TRBV28 and TRBJ1-4 for the parts outside the CDR3, the full variable domain is DVKVTQSSRYLVKRTGEKVFLECVQDMDHENMFWYRQDPGLGLRLIYFSYDVKMKEKGDIPEGYSVSREKKERFSLILESASTNQTSMYLCASRNPRLGNEKLFFGSGTQLSVL.

The chain has TRBV5-1 and TRBJ1-5, with D unresolved. This CDR3 has 14 amino acids. Trimming removed 1 base from V and 5 bases from J, with 10 bases in between. Germline V CDR1 and CDR2: SGHRS, YFSETQ. CDR3 bases: TGCGCCAGCAGCTTGAGGCCATCGGATCAGCCCCAGCATTTT. Protein: CASSLRPSDQPQHF.

The gene calls are TRBV5-1 and TRBJ2-1; 11 positions agree with TRBD1. V dropped 4 bases and J dropped 8; count of bases not matched to a gene: 14. Germline lookup yields CDR1 SGHRS and CDR2 YFSETQ. The CDR3 covers 17 residues. The CDR3 nucleotides are TGCGCCAGCAGCCACCGACCACCGGGACAGGGGGGGGATGAGCAGTTCTTC. Residues: CASSHRPPGQGGDEQFF.

V is TRBV5-8 and J is TRBJ2-1; no clear D. Germline V gene sequence: CDR1 SGHTS, CDR2 YDEGEE. The V and J ends lost 2 bases and 5 bases respectively, with 14 bases between them. CDR3 length equals 15 residues. The CDR3 DNA is TGTGCCAGCAGCTTTCGTGGGGTCCTTGACAATGAGCAGTTCTTC. This translates into CASSFRGVLDNEQFF.

With regard to this clone: Other DNA variants within this sample encode the same CDR3. V is TRBV28 and J is TRBJ2-7; the D is unclear. CDR1 is MDHEN and CDR2 is SYDVKM in the germline V gene. V lost 5 bases and J lost 3, with 5 bases in between. The CDR3 is 11 residues long. The CDR3 region has the DNA TGTGCCAGCAGTCAGCTCTACGAGCAGTACTTC. This codes for CASSQLYEQYF.